This TCR beta chain was identified in a study of OX40 agonist ivuxolimab in advanced cancers. The wider study: Earlier treatment with anti-PD-1, anti-PD-L1 or anti-CTLA-4 was permitted, and around 43% had received some.

V dropped 6 bases and J dropped 5 bases, with 10 bases sitting between them. The length of the CDR3 is 11 residues. Germline CDR1 reads DFQATT; CDR2 reads SNEGSKA (reference sequence). Measured with immunoSEQ multiplex PCR; TCRdb has only the in-frame clones, and not every one. The top ten clones hold about 2.4% of a sample with roughly 46,000 clones, around 84% of them seen once. This chain joins TRBV20-1 and TRBJ2-5, with D unresolved. This sequence was found in an adult with an advanced solid tumor such as melanoma, head and neck, liver or kidney cancer. The sample in question was CD4+ or CD8+ T cells sorted from blood, obtained in a trial of the OX40 agonist ivuxolimab. CDR3 coding DNA: TGCAGTGCGGATATCGGGGAGACCCAGTACTTC. Residues: CSADIGETQYF.